This T cell receptor beta chain was identified in a study of blood T cell repertoires in COVID-19. Study as a whole: The samples span acute and convalescent COVID-19 from the United States, Italy and Spain. T cells, B-cell-depleted T cells, or PBMCs supplied cDNA or gDNA.

As handled by the study authors: Amplification from reference gene primers served as the basis for estimated nucleated cell counts. The protocol was immunoSEQ multiplex PCR, while the TCRdb copy is restricted to in-frame clones and leaves out a portion. V and J calls and clone size are as listed in that table; D and trimming were resolved from the DNA. The data show 75,000 to 80,000 clones, roughly 88% seen once. V lost 3 bases to trimming and J lost 0 bases; unmatched junction nucleotides: 6. Germline V gives CDR1 KGHSH, CDR2 LQKENI. CDR3 length: 16 residues. The TCR comes from a human donor in a cohort sampled during active COVID-19. The J gene is TRBJ2-3, the V gene TRBV18, with TRBD1 matching over 7 bases. Sequencing was performed on peripheral blood. The CDR3 here is CASSPGQPLSTDTQYF. The CDR3 DNA reads as TGTGCCAGCTCACCGGGACAGCCGCTTAGCACAGATACGCAGTATTTT.